The source of this T cell receptor (beta chain) is a study of blood T cell repertoires in COVID-19. On the study more broadly: Acute-phase and convalescent COVID-19 samples originated in the United States, Italy and Spain. Sources were T cells, B-cell-depleted T cells, or PBMCs; the material itself was cDNA or gDNA.

Per germline, CDR1 KGHSH and CDR2 LQKENI. V lost 5 bases and J lost 8, with 16 bases in between. The CDR3 consists of 15 residues. Original analysis: The assay estimated nucleated cells by amplifying reference gene primers. Produced via immunoSEQ multiplex PCR; TCRdb's table is partial and in-frame only. D and trimming come from the DNA, and the V and J calls and clone size come from that table. The sample has 200,000 to 300,000 clones, around 87% seen once; the top ten hold roughly 7%. The material sequenced was peripheral blood. The receptor was isolated from a man in his 60s who had recovered from COVID-19. This chain links TRBV18 with TRBJ1-6; D call uncertain. As DNA, the CDR3 is TGTGCCAGCTCAGCGGCCTTCCTGGATTATTCACCCCTCCACTTT. This sequence encodes CASSAAFLDYSPLHF.